The rows below give T cell receptor beta chains drawn from one sample of a study of post-analysis software for immune sequencing data. One entry per CDR3 protein results from TCRdb running MiXCR on the PCR reads. The sample holds about 400,000 distinct CDR3 sequences, around 37% seen once. Input material: blood. All receptors derive from a girl aged 10 to 17 with multiple sclerosis. CDR3s include the opening cysteine and the closing phenylalanine or tryptophan. D genes are given only for firm matches. Expanded clones get a size class; other rows say once, few or many, or leave the size out.

CDR3 DNA	CDR3 protein	V gene	clone size	D gene	J gene
TGTGCCAGCAGCCCAACAGGGAAGACTAATGAAAAACTGTTTTTT	CASSPTGKTNEKLFF	TRBV7-2	NA	NA	TRBJ1-4
TGTGCCAGCAGCCTCGGACAGGACACGCAGTATTTT	CASSLGQDTQYF	TRBV6-2/TRBV6-3	NA	TRBD1	TRBJ2-3
TGCAGTGCTCAGGGGAAGGACGAGCAGTACTTC	CSAQGKDEQYF	TRBV20-1	few	NA	TRBJ2-7
TGTGCCAGCAGCCAAGGGTCGGGGCCCCAGTACTTC	CASSQGSGPQYF	TRBV3-1	NA	NA	TRBJ2-5
TGCAGCGTTGAAGATCAAGGGGACAGGGATTACAATGAGCAGTTCTTC	CSVEDQGDRDYNEQFF	TRBV29-1	few	TRBD1	TRBJ2-1
TGTGCCAGCAGTTTGGATAGCAATCAGCCCCAGCATTTT	CASSLDSNQPQHF	TRBV12-3/TRBV12-4	many	NA	TRBJ1-5
TGCAGTGCTGGGACCCCGACCCCCAATCAGCCCCAGCATTTT	CSAGTPTPNQPQHF	TRBV20-1	few	NA	TRBJ1-5
TGCAGCGTTAGGGAAACCGGGAGTACGCAGTATTTT	CSVRETGSTQYF	TRBV29-1	many	NA	TRBJ2-3
TGTGCCAGCAGCTCACCCGGGCTAGCGGGGGTAGAGACCCAGTACTTC	CASSSPGLAGVETQYF	TRBV5-4	few	TRBD2	TRBJ2-5
TGTGCCAGCAGTGAGCTAATCCACGCGAACACTGAAGCTTTCTTT	CASSELIHANTEAFF	TRBV2	NA	NA	TRBJ1-1
TGTGCCAGCGCGCCCCACAGGGATGGCTACACCTTC	CASAPHRDGYTF	TRBV7-2	few	NA	TRBJ1-2
TGCGCCAGCACATCTAGGACAGGGGGGAATGAGCAGTTCTTC	CASTSRTGGNEQFF	TRBV5-1	few	TRBD1	TRBJ2-1
TGCAGTGCTAGTACGACAGGGATAAGAGGCACCTTC	CSASTTGIRGTF	TRBV20-1	NA	TRBD1	TRBJ1-2
TGTGCCAGCAGCGCCCGGGACCCCCGTATTACCGGGGAGCTGTTTTTT	CASSARDPRITGELFF	TRBV3-1	NA	NA	TRBJ2-2
TGCGCCAGCAGGGATCAGGGAGGGTCCTACAATGAGCAGTTCTTC	CASRDQGGSYNEQFF	TRBV5-1	few	TRBD2	TRBJ2-1
TGTGCCAGCAGTTACGCGGTAGGGGTTAACTACGAGCAGTACTTC	CASSYAVGVNYEQYF	TRBV6-6	NA	NA	TRBJ2-7
TGTGCCAGCGGGCGGACCAAACTGGGGACCCAGTACTTC	CASGRTKLGTQYF	TRBV7-3	NA	NA	TRBJ2-5
TGTGCCACCAGCGGGACCAATGAGCAGTTCTTC	CATSGTNEQFF	TRBV15	NA	NA	TRBJ2-1
TGCGCCAGCAGCCTACCCGGGGCTCGGAGAACTGAAGCTTTCTTT	CASSLPGARRTEAFF	TRBV4-1	few	NA	TRBJ1-1
TGTGCCACCCGGGCCCTAACAGGGTGGAGTGAGCAGTTCTTC	CATRALTGWSEQFF	TRBV15	NA	NA	TRBJ2-1
TGTGCCAGCAGTCGTAGACAGGGACCGAACACTGAAGCTTTCTTT	CASSRRQGPNTEAFF	TRBV27	NA	TRBD1	TRBJ1-1
TGTGCCAGCAGTTCGACACCCACCACAGATACGCAGTATTTT	CASSSTPTTDTQYF	TRBV12-3/TRBV12-4	few	NA	TRBJ2-3
TGTGCCAGCAGTGAGGGCCCAGAGCAGCCCCAGCATTTT	CASSEGPEQPQHF	TRBV2	many	NA	TRBJ1-5
TGTGCCACCAGTGGATACGCGACGGGGCCCAACTACAATGAGCAGTTCTTC	CATSGYATGPNYNEQFF	TRBV24-1	NA	NA	TRBJ2-1
TGTGCCAGCAGTTTAGGCGGGGGGGCCAGTAATGAGCAGTTCTTC	CASSLGGGASNEQFF	TRBV12-3/TRBV12-4	NA	TRBD2	TRBJ2-1
TGTGCCAGCAGTTATCTGGGGCGCGGCACTGAAGCTTTCTTT	CASSYLGRGTEAFF	TRBV6-2/TRBV6-3	NA	NA	TRBJ1-1
TGTGCCAGCAAGCAGGGGGCAAGCAATCAGCCCCAGCATTTT	CASKQGASNQPQHF	TRBV12-3/TRBV12-4	few	TRBD1	TRBJ1-5
TGTGCCAGCAGCCCCGACCGGGACAGGGGAGGGACCGGGGAGCGGTTTTTT	CASSPDRDRGGTGERFF	TRBV7-3	NA	TRBD1	TRBJ2-2
TGTGCCAGCAGCTCCTCGGGAGAGACCCAGTACTTC	CASSSSGETQYF	TRBV12-3/TRBV12-4	NA	NA	TRBJ2-5
TGTGCCAGCAGCCGAAGACAGGATTATACAGATACGCAGTATTTT	CASSRRQDYTDTQYF	TRBV14	NA	NA	TRBJ2-3
TGCGCCAGCAGCTTAGGGAGCACTGGGGCCAACGTCCTGACTTTC	CASSLGSTGANVLTF	TRBV5-1	NA	NA	TRBJ2-6
TGCAGCGTTGAACTCAGGGTGTCAGAGACCCAGTACTTC	CSVELRVSETQYF	TRBV29-1	few	NA	TRBJ2-5
TGTGCCAGCACCTCCGGGACTAGTGATGTTCCAGATACGCAGTATTTT	CASTSGTSDVPDTQYF	TRBV28	few	TRBD2	TRBJ2-3
TGCGCCAGCAGCCAAGCTCTGAGTCTCTGGGCAGGGGTGGACAATGAGCAGTTCTTC	CASSQALSLWAGVDNEQFF	TRBV4-3	few	NA	TRBJ2-1
TGTGCCAGCAGCTTCGGGACAGGGGACAATGAGCAGTTCTTC	CASSFGTGDNEQFF	TRBV5-6	NA	TRBD1	TRBJ2-1
TGCAGTGCTAGGGGTGACTACGAGCAGTACTTC	CSARGDYEQYF	TRBV20-1	few	NA	TRBJ2-7
TGTGCCATCAGTGTAGCAGCGAACACTGAAGCTTTCTTT	CAISVAANTEAFF	TRBV10-3	few	NA	TRBJ1-1
TGCAGTGCTAGAGTGACAGGGGGCTACGAGCAGTACTTC	CSARVTGGYEQYF	TRBV20-1	few	TRBD1	TRBJ2-7
TGTGCCAGCAGCCTCTCGAATAGTGGCTACACCTTC	CASSLSNSGYTF	TRBV9	NA	NA	TRBJ1-2
TGTGCCAGCAGTGAATCCCAGGGGGCAGCCTCCTACAATGAGCAGTTCTTC	CASSESQGAASYNEQFF	TRBV25-1	NA	TRBD1	TRBJ2-1
TGCAGTGCTCGACAGTTGCGGGCTAATGGCTACACCTTC	CSARQLRANGYTF	TRBV20-1	NA	NA	TRBJ1-2